Listed below are T cell receptor beta chains from one sample, sequenced in a study of control samples from healthy donors and cancer patients. Profiling relied on immunoSEQ multiplex PCR, and the TCRdb table lists in-frame clones only, not all of them. The data contain fewer than 200,000 clones, around 88% of them singletons. The sample consisted of blood. Receptors originate from a woman younger than 45 in good health. Each CDR3 is given with its conserved first and last residue. Fields, in order: V gene, clone size, D gene, J gene, CDR3 protein, CDR3 DNA. A D gene is named only where the DNA matches it firmly. The listing skips clone size in some rows; elsewhere it reads once, few, many or a size class.

V: TRBV27; size: NA; D: TRBD1; J: TRBJ2-2; CDR3: CASSWVDRGAGELFF; DNA: TGTGCCAGCAGTTGGGTGGACAGGGGAGCCGGGGAGCTGTTTTTT
V: TRBV19; size: NA; D: NA; J: TRBJ2-6; CDR3: CASSIDPPSVFRSGANVLTF; DNA: TGTGCCAGTAGTATAGACCCGCCATCGGTATTCCGCTCTGGGGCCAACGTCCTGACTTTC
V: TRBV7-9; size: few; D: NA; J: TRBJ2-7; CDR3: CASSHSTYEQYF; DNA: TGTGCCAGCAGCCACAGTACCTACGAGCAGTACTTC
V: TRBV5-4; size: NA; D: NA; J: TRBJ2-3; CDR3: CASTPQGGGTDTQYF; DNA: TGTGCCAGCACCCCTCAGGGGGGGGGCACAGATACGCAGTATTTT
V: TRBV15; size: once; D: NA; J: TRBJ2-2; CDR3: CATNPGQFTGELFF; DNA: TGTGCCACCAACCCGGGACAATTCACCGGGGAGCTGTTTTTT
V: TRBV18; size: NA; D: NA; J: TRBJ1-1; CDR3: CASSRAEGEAFF; DNA: TGTGCCAGCTCACGGGCAGAAGGTGAAGCTTTCTTT
V: TRBV19; size: NA; D: TRBD2; J: TRBJ2-5; CDR3: CASSKAGGEETQYF; DNA: TGTGCCAGTAGTAAGGCGGGAGGTGAAGAGACCCAGTACTTC
V: TRBV11-2; size: few; D: NA; J: TRBJ1-1; CDR3: CASSGRHLEAFF; DNA: TGTGCCAGCAGCGGACGACACCTTGAAGCTTTCTTT
V: TRBV5-4; size: NA; D: TRBD2; J: TRBJ2-7; CDR3: CASSLGGRTSGSYEQYF; DNA: TGTGCCAGCAGCTTAGGGGGCCGGACTAGCGGGAGTTACGAGCAGTACTTC
V: TRBV29-1; size: NA; D: NA; J: TRBJ1-2; CDR3: CSVETYLNYGYTF; DNA: TGCAGCGTTGAGACCTACCTTAACTATGGCTACACCTTC